This record concerns one T cell receptor (beta chain) sequence. The antigen is undetermined. V dropped 7 bases and J dropped 0 bases, with 7 bases sitting between them. The CDR3 is 13 amino acids. CDR1 MNHNY and CDR2 SVGAGI come from the germline V gene (reference sequence). The sample originates from a study of shared clonotypes between healthy human individuals. At the level of the study: The donor group consisted of a couple of women and three men, aged 18 to 49.

Each subset's genomic DNA was shared equally among a number of immunoSEQ plates. Repertoires were generated with immunoSEQ multiplex PCR, while TCRdb's copy carries only in-frame clones and drops some. The sample has about 2.4 million clones; 85% to 95% are singletons. Study-wide findings and caveats: Memory subsets generally showed lower estimated richness than naive subsets. All-four-donor shared clonotypes had higher generation probabilities than non-shared clonotypes did.

The source is a man between 18 and 35 years old in good health. J is TRBJ1-3 and V is TRBV6-6; D not certain. Input material: naive CD4+ T cells sorted from blood. Subset meaning: CD45RA+ positively selected. CDR3 loop: CASTGYSGNTIYF. In DNA, the CDR3 is TGTGCCAGCACCGGCTACTCTGGAAACACCATATATTTT.